One sample yielded the 10 T cell receptor beta chains listed below, sequenced in a study of T cell repertoires in cytomegalovirus infection. MiXCR, run by TCRdb on the reads, gives a single entry per CDR3 protein. The sample records 740,000 or so distinct CDR3 sequences, less than 40% being singletons. The sample comprised PBMCs. These receptors all come from a human donor in good health (CMV status not recorded). Some clones in this sample may be carry-over from other donors' samples.

This clonotype turned up a few times. CDR3 sequence reads: CASSRGLATEAFF. The CDR3 region has the DNA TGTGCCAGCAGCAGGGGACTCGCCACTGAAGCTTTCTTT. This rearrangement joins TRBV6-8 to TRBJ1-1; D might be TRBD1 (6 bases). V was shortened by 6 bases and J by 4 bases, with 12 bases between the two germline ends. Germline V gene sequence: CDR1 MNHGY, CDR2 SAAAGT. The CDR3 spans 13 residues.

This clonotype was seen a few times. DNA of the CDR3: TGCAGTGTTAAGGGACAGGGGGGAAATCAGCCCCAGCATTTT. Encoded protein: CSVKGQGGNQPQHF. This chain joins TRBV20-1 and TRBJ1-5; 11 nucleotides align to TRBD1. There are 14 residues in the CDR3. V shed 7 bases and J 4 bases; nucleotides not matched to a gene: 6. Germline CDR1 and CDR2: DFQATT and SNEGSKA (reference sequence).

The J gene is TRBJ2-2, the V gene TRBV24-1; D may match TRBD1 or TRBD2 (6 bases each). The germline gives CDR1 KGHDR, CDR2 SFDVKD. The CDR3 is 15 amino acids. V was shortened by 5 bases and J by 6 bases, with 15 bases between the two germline ends. CDR3 region: CATSVPTGGAGELFF. CDR3 nucleotides: TGTGCCACCAGTGTTCCGACAGGCGGGGCCGGGGAGCTGTTTTTT.

The chain has TRBV5-6 and TRBJ1-6; 9 nucleotides line up with TRBD1. Germline CDR1 SGHDT, CDR2 YYEEEE. There are 18 residues in the CDR3. V shed 4 bases and J 4 bases; nucleotides not matched to a gene: 12. CDR3 sequence (DNA): TGTGCCAGCAGCCCCGCCCGGGACAGGGCGAGATATAATTCACCCCTCCACTTT. Amino acids: CASSPARDRARYNSPLHF. Full variable domain (remainder filled in from reference TRBV5-6 and TRBJ1-6): DAGVTQSPTHLIKTRGQQVTLRCSPKSGHDTVSWYQQALGQGPQFIFQYYEEEERQRGNFPDRFSGHQFPNYSSELNVNALLLGDSALYLCASSPARDRARYNSPLHFGNGTRLTVT.

The J gene is TRBJ1-3, the V gene TRBV28; maybe TRBD1 (5 bases). Germline CDR1 is MDHEN and CDR2 is SYDVKM. The CDR3 sequence is 12 residues long. Trimming cost V 5 bases and J 12 bases, with 14 bases left between them. CDR3 bases: TGTGCCAGCAGTGGGGCAGTCCAGGACATATATTTT. Protein product: CASSGAVQDIYF.

The chain has TRBV4-1 and TRBJ1-6; 10 bases map to TRBD1. With 3 bases clipped from V and 6 bases from J, the junction kept 14 bases outside the gene matches. The CDR3 extends over 19 amino acids. Germline loops: CDR1 MGHRA, CDR2 YSYEKL. CDR3 in DNA: TGCGCCAGCAGCCAGGACCGCCCCGGGACAGGGGTTCGTAATTCACCCCTCCACTTT. Protein product: CASSQDRPGTGVRNSPLHF.

This clonotype has a handful of counts. The CDR3 reads CASSQGGLEQFF. In nucleotides, the CDR3 is TGCGCCAGCAGCCAGGGGGGATTGGAGCAGTTCTTC. The chain joins TRBV4-1 to TRBJ2-1; maybe TRBD2 (6 bases). Germline V lookup: CDR1 MGHRA, CDR2 YSYEKL. V was clipped by 3 bases and J by 10 bases, with 10 bases between them. CDR3 size: 12 residues.

This clonotype showed up just a few times. The chain links TRBV7-2 to TRBJ2-5; 7 positions match TRBD2. This CDR3 is 16 amino acids long. The germline gives CDR1 SGHTA, CDR2 FQGNSA. With V trimmed by 6 bases and J by 9 bases, 19 bases remained unmatched. The CDR3: CASSLPSGTGGGAQYF. Written as DNA, the CDR3 is TGTGCCAGCAGTTTACCCTCGGGAACGGGAGGAGGGGCCCAGTACTTC.

In its sample, this clonotype was seen many times. This chain connects TRBV7-2 to TRBJ2-7, with D maybe TRBD2 (5 bases). The germline CDR1 and CDR2 sequences are SGHTA and FQGNSA. CDR3 length: 15 residues. V was shortened by 1 base and J by 0 bases, with 10 bases between the two germline ends. The CDR3 DNA is TGTGCCAGCAGCTTAGTGGACGGGAACTCCTACGAGCAGTACTTC. It translates to CASSLVDGNSYEQYF. Using reference TRBV7-2 and TRBJ2-7 for the parts outside the CDR3, the full variable domain is GAGVSQSPSNKVTEKGKDVELRCDPISGHTALYWYRQSLGQGLEFLIYFQGNSAPDKSGLPSDRFSAERTGGSVSTLTIQRTQQEDSAVYLCASSLVDGNSYEQYFGPGTRLTVT.

This clonotype was counted at least ten times. The CDR3 loop reads CASSLASGAAQHF. The CDR3 region has the DNA TGTGCCAGCAGCTTAGCCTCAGGGGCAGCCCAGCATTTT. The genes are TRBV7-2 and TRBJ1-5; the D gene is possibly TRBD1 (6 bases). Germline V gene data show CDR1 as SGHTA and CDR2 as FQGNSA. Trimming cost V 0 bases and J 11 bases, with 11 bases left between them. The CDR3 is 13 amino acids.